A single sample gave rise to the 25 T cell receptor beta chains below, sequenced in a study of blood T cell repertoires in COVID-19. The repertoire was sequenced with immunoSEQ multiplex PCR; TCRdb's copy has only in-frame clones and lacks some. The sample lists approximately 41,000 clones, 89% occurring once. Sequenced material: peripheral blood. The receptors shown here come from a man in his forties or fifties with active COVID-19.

CDR3 nucleotides: TGTGCCAGAACGGGGAAAGAGACCCAGTACTTC. Its translation is CARTGKETQYF. This chain connects TRBV27 to TRBJ2-5; TRBD2 is a possible D gene (5 bases). The germline CDR1 and CDR2 sequences are MNHEY and SMNVEV (reference sequence). V was shortened by 9 bases and J by 3 bases, with 8 bases between the two germline ends. The CDR3 has 11 amino acids.

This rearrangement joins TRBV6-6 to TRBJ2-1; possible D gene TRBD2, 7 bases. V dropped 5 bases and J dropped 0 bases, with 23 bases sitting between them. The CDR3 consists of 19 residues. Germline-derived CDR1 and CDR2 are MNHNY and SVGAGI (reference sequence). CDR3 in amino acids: CASSPLSPGGLSSYNEQFF. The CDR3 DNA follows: TGTGCCAGCAGTCCACTCAGTCCGGGGGGCCTCAGCTCCTACAATGAGCAGTTCTTC.

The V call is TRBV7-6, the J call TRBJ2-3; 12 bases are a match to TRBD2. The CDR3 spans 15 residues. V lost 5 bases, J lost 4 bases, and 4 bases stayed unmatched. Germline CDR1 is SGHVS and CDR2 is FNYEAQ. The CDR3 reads CASSPSSGRADTQYF. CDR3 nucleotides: TGTGCCAGCAGCCCCTCTAGCGGGAGGGCAGATACGCAGTATTTT.

The CDR3 coding sequence is TGTGCCAGCACCACCGGCGGTGAGCAGTTCTTC. Its protein product is CASTTGGEQFF. This chain links TRBV6-6 with TRBJ2-1, with D unclear. Trimming shortened V by 7 bases and J by 9 bases, and 10 bases separated the two germline ends. Germline V lookup: CDR1 MNHNY, CDR2 SVGAGI (reference sequence). This CDR3 has 11 residues.

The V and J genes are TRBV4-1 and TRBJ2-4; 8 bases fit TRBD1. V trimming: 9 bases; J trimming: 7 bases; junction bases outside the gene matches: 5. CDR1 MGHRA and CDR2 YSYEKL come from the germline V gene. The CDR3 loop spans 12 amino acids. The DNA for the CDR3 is TGCGCCAGTTCAGGGGGCAGCAACATTCAGTACTTC. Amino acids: CASSGGSNIQYF.

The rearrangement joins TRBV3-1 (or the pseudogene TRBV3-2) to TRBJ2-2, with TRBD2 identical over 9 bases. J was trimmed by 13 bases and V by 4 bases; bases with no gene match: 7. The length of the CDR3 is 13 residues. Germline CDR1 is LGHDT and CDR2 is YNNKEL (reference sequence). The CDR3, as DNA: TGTGCCAGCAGCCCCGTTGCGGGGGGGCGGCTGTTTTTT. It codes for CASSPVAGGRLFF.

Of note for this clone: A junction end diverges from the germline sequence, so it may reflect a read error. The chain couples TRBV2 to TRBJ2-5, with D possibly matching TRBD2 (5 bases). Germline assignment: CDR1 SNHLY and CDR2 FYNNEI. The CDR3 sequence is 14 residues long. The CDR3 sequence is CASSEDPGSEAQYF. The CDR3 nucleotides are TGTGCCAGCAGTGAAGACCCGGGGTCAGAGGCCCAGTACTTC. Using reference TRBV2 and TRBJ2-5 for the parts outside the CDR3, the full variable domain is EPEVTQTPSHQVTQMGQEVILRCVPISNHLYFYWYRQILGQKVEFLVSFYNNEISEKSEIFDDQFSVERPDGSNFTLKIRSTKLEDSAMYFCASSEDPGSEAQYFGPGTRLLVL.

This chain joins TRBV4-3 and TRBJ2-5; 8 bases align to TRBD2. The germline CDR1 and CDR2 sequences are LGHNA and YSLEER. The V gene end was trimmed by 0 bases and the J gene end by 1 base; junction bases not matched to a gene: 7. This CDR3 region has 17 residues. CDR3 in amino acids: CASSQDWASGLQETQYF. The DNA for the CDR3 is TGCGCCAGCAGCCAAGATTGGGCTAGCGGGCTCCAAGAGACCCAGTACTTC.

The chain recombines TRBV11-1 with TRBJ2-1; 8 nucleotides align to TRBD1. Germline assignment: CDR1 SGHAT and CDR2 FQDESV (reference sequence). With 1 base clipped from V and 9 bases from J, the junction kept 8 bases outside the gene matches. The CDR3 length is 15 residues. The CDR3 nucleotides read TGTGCCAGCAGCTTAGGCCGGGACAGGTTGACTGAGCAGTTCTTC. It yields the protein CASSLGRDRLTEQFF.

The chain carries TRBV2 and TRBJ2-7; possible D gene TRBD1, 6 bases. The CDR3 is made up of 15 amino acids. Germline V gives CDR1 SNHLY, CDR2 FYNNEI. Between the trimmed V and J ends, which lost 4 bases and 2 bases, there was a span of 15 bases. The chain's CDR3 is CASSASGTQAYEQYF. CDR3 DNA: TGTGCCAGCAGTGCCTCCGGGACACAAGCCTACGAGCAGTACTTC.

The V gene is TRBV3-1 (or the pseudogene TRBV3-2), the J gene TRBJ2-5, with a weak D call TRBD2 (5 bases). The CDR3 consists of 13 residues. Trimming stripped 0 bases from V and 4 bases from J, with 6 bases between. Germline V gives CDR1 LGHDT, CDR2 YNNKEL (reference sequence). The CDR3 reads CASSQERVETQYF. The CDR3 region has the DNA TGTGCCAGCAGCCAAGAGAGGGTAGAGACCCAGTACTTC.

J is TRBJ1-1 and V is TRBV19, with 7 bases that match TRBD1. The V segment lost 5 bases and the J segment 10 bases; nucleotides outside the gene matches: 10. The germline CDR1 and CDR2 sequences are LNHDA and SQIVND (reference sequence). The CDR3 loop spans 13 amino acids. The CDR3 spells CASSSPGRQGAFF. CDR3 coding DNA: TGTGCCAGTAGTTCCCCGGGACGACAGGGAGCTTTCTTT.

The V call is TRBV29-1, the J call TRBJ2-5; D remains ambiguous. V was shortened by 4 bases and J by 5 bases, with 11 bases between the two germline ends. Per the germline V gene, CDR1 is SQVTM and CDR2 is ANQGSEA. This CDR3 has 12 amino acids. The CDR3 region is CSVVGSRETQYF. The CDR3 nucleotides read TGCAGCGTTGTGGGCAGTCGGGAGACCCAGTACTTC.

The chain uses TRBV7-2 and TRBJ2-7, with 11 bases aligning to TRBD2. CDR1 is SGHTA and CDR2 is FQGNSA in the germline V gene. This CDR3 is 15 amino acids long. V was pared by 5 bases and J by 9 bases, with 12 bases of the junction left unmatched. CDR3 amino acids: CASSMGLAVSLGQYF. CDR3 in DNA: TGTGCCAGCAGCATGGGACTAGCGGTCTCTTTAGGGCAGTACTTC.

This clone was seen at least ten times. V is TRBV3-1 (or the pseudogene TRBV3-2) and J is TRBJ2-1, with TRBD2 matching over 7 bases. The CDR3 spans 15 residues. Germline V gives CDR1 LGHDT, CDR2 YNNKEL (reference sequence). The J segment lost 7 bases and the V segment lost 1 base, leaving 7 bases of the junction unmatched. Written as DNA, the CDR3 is TGTGCCAGCAGCCAAGTAGCGGGTACGGGGAATGAGCAGTTCTTC. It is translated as CASSQVAGTGNEQFF.

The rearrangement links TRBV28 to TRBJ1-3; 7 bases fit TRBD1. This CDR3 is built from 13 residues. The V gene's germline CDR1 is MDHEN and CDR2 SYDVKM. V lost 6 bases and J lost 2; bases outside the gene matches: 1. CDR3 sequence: CASSGTAGNTIYF. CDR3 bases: TGTGCCAGCAGCGGGACAGCTGGAAACACCATATATTTT. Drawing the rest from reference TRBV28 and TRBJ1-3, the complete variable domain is DVKVTQSSRYLVKRTGEKVFLECVQDMDHENMFWYRQDPGLGLRLIYFSYDVKMKEKGDIPEGYSVSREKKERFSLILESASTNQTSMYLCASSGTAGNTIYFGEGSWLTVV.

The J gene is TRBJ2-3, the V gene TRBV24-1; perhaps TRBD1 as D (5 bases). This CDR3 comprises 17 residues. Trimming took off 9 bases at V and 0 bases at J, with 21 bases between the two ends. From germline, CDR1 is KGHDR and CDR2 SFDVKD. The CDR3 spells CATGIPPRALSTDTQYF. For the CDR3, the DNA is TGTGCCACCGGTATTCCCCCCAGGGCGTTGAGCACAGATACGCAGTATTTT.

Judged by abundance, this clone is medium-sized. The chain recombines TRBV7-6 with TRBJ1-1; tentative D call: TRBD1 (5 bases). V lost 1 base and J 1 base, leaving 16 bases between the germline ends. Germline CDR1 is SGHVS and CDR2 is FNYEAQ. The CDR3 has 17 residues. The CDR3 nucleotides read TGTGCCAGCAGCTTAGGGACAAGCATAACCAAGAACACTGAAGCTTTCTTT. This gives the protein CASSLGTSITKNTEAFF.

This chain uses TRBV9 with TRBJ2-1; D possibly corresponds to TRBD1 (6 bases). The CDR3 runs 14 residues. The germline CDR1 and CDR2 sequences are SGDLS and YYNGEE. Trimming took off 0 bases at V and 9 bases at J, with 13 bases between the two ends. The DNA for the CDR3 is TGTGCCAGCAGCGTAGCGATTGCAGGGGCTGAGCAGTTCTTC. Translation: CASSVAIAGAEQFF. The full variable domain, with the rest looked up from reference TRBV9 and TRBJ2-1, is DSGVTQTPKHLITATGQRVTLRCSPRSGDLSVYWYQQSLDQGLQFLIQYYNGEERAKGNILERFSAQQFPDLHSELNLSSLELGDSALYFCASSVAIAGAEQFFGPGTRLTVL.

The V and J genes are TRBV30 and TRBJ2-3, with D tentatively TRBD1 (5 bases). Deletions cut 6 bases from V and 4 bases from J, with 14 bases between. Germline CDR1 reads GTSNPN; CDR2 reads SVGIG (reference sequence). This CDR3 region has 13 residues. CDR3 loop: CACLASRADTQYF. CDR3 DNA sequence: TGTGCCTGTCTTGCGAGCAGGGCAGATACGCAGTATTTT. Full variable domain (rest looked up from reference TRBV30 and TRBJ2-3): SQTIHQWPATLVQPVGSPLSLECTVEGTSNPNLYWYRQAAGRGLQLLFYSVGIGQISSEVPQNLSASRPQDRQFILSSKKLLLSDSGFYLCACLASRADTQYFGPGTRLTVL.

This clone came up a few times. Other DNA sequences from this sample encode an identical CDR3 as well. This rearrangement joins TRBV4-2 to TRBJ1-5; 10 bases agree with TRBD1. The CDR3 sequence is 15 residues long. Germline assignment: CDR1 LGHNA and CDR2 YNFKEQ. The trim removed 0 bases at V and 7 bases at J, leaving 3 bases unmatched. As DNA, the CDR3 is TGTGCCAGCAGCCAAGAGGGACAGGGGTTCCAGCCCCAGCATTTT. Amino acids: CASSQEGQGFQPQHF.

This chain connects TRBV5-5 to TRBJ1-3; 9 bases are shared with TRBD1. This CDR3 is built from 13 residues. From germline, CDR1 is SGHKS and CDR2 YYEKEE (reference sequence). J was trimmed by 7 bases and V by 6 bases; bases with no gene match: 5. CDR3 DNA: TGTGCCAGCACCGGGACAGGGAGGAACACCATATATTTT. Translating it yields CASTGTGRNTIYF.

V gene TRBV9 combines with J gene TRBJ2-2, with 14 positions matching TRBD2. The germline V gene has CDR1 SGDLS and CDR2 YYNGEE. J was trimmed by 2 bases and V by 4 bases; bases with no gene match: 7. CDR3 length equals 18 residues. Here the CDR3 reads CASSYPGLAGENTGELFF. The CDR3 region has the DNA TGTGCCAGCAGCTACCCGGGACTAGCGGGAGAAAACACCGGGGAGCTGTTTTTT.

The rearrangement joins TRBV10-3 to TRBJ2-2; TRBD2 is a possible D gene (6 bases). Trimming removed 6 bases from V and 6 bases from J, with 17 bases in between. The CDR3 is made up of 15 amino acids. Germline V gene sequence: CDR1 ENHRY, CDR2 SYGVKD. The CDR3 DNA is TGTGCCATCAGCGGGACTTCCAGGGAGTCCGGGGAGCTGTTTTTT. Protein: CAISGTSRESGELFF.

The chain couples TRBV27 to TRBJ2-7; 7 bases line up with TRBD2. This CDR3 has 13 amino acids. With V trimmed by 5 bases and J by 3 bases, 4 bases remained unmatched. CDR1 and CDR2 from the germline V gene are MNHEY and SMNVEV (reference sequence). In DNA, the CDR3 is TGTGCCAGCAGTGACGGGACTAACTACGAGCAGTACTTC. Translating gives CASSDGTNYEQYF.